The clone carrying this TCR beta chain was observed a handful of times. Its matching antigen is unknown. The record originates from a study of T cell repertoires in cytomegalovirus infection. Overall study context: Recently described HLA-C-restricted plus well-studied HLA-B-restricted CMV epitopes were used. An indication of both CMV infection and matching HLA type came from public TCR beta signatures.

This CDR3 contains 15 residues. Germline CDR1 and CDR2: MGHDK and SYGVNS. Germline trimming cut 3 bases from V and 4 bases from J; bases unmatched to any gene: 2. Study-level points and caveats: The response measured ex vivo was dominated by TCR beta clonotypes (HLA-C-restricted and CMV-specific).

TCRdb passed the reads through MiXCR, listing each CDR3 protein once. The repertoire includes around 58,000 distinct CDR3 sequences, around 20% of them detected once, and under 85% sits in the top ten. Sample: CD8+ T cells from cultured PBMCs, taken from culture after CMV antigen stimulation. The receptor's source is a human donor in good health (CMV status not recorded). Some clones in this sample may be carry-over from other donors' samples. The chain uses TRBV25-1 and TRBJ2-1, with TRBD2 matching 11 bases. CDR3 region: CASSESSGGYNEQFF. In DNA form, the CDR3 reads TGTGCCAGCAGTGAGTCTAGCGGGGGGTACAATGAGCAGTTCTTC.